A single sample is the source of the 5 T cell receptor beta chains below, sequenced in a study of T cells in tuberculosis. TCRdb's table, derived via immunoSEQ multiplex PCR, lists solely in-frame clones and lacks some. The data contain some 30,000 clones, 87% of them singletons. The time point is: new active TB diagnosis, blood taken before or within 7 days of starting treatment. The specimen was PBMCs, collected at tuberculosis diagnosis. The receptor source for this set is an adult with tuberculosis.

This chain joins TRBV5-6 and TRBJ2-7; 10 nucleotides align to TRBD1. V shed 2 bases, J shed 4 bases, and the junction held 9 bases outside the gene matches. The V gene's germline CDR1 is SGHDT and CDR2 YYEEEE. The CDR3 has 16 residues. This CDR3 is CASSLPLTGGEYEQYF. Written as DNA, the CDR3 is TGTGCCAGCAGCTTACCTCTGACAGGGGGCGAGTACGAGCAGTACTTC.

The chain recombines TRBV2 with TRBJ1-6; D call uncertain. The ends were cut back, 1 base at V and 10 bases at J, with 5 bases in the middle. The CDR3 sequence is 12 residues long. CDR1 SNHLY and CDR2 FYNNEI come from the germline V gene. The CDR3 protein is CASSEVESPLHF. CDR3 sequence (DNA): TGTGCCAGCAGTGAAGTGGAGTCACCCCTCCACTTT.

This rearrangement joins TRBV5-1 to TRBJ2-3; TRBD2 matches 10 bases. CDR1 is SGHRS and CDR2 is YFSETQ in the germline V gene. CDR3 size: 14 residues. The trim removed 4 bases at V and 3 bases at J, leaving 2 bases unmatched. The CDR3 loop reads CASSETSGTDTQYF. DNA for the CDR3: TGCGCCAGCAGCGAGACTAGCGGGACAGATACGCAGTATTTT.

In its sample, this clone was seen a few times. The V and J genes are TRBV6-1 and TRBJ1-2; the D is unclear. The V and J ends lost 8 bases and 6 bases respectively, with 10 bases between them. The CDR3 is made up of 11 amino acids. CDR1 and CDR2 (germline): MNHNS, SASEGT. The CDR3 region has the DNA TGTGCCAGCCTTCACAGCAATGGCTACACCTTC. Protein sequence: CASLHSNGYTF.

The rearrangement uses TRBV30 and TRBJ2-7; 10 positions agree with TRBD1. V lost 4 bases to trimming and J lost 4 bases; unmatched junction nucleotides: 4. The CDR3 contains 13 residues. The V gene's germline CDR1 is GTSNPN and CDR2 SVGIG (reference sequence). The CDR3 protein is CAWKGQGRYEQYF. In nucleotides, the CDR3 is TGTGCCTGGAAGGGACAGGGGCGTTACGAGCAGTACTTC.